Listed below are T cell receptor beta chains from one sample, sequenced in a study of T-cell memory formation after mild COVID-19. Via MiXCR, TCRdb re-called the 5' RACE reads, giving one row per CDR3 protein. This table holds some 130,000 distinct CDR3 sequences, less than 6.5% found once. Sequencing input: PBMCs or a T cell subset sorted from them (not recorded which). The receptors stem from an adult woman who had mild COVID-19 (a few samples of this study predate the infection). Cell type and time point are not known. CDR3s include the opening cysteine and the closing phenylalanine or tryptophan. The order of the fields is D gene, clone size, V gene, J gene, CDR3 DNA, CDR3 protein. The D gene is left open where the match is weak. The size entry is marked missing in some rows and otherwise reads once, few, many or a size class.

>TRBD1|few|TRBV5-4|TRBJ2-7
TGTGCCAGCAGCCCAGGACAGGGTCGATCGGTCTACGAGCAGTACTTC
CASSPGQGRSVYEQYF
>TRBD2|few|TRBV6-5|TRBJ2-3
TGTGCCAGCAGTTACCGCACTAGCGGGACAGATACGCAGTATTTT
CASSYRTSGTDTQYF
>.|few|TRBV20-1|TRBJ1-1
TGCAGTGCGCCGGACAGAGGGCGAGCTGAAGCTTTCTTT
CSAPDRGRAEAFF
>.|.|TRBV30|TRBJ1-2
TGTGCCTGGAGTCACCGGGCGGTTTGGGCAGAAACTAACTATGGCTACACCTTC
CAWSHRAVWAETNYGYTF
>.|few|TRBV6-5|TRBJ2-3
TGTGCCAGCAGAATCAAGCGTTCTAGCACAGATACGCAGTATTTT
CASRIKRSSTDTQYF
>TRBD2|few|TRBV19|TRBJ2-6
TGTGCCAGTAAGCCCCGGGGGGGGGTAGGGGCCAACGTCCTGACTTTC
CASKPRGGVGANVLTF
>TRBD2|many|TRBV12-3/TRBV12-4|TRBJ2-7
TGTGCCAGCAGCTCCTTCGGGACTAGCTACTCCTACGAGCAGTACTTC
CASSSFGTSYSYEQYF
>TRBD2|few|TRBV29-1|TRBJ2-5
TGCAGCGTTGAAGACCCTCGGACTAGCGGGGGGCCAACAATCCAAGAGACCCAGTACTTC
CSVEDPRTSGGPTIQETQYF
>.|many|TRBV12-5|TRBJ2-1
TGTGCTAGTGGTTTGGGTGGGAGAAGAAATGAGCAGTTCTTC
CASGLGGRRNEQFF
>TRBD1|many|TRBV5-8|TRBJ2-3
TGTGCCAGCAGCCCTCCCGCCGGACAGGGTTTGTCTTATACGCAGTATTTT
CASSPPAGQGLSYTQYF
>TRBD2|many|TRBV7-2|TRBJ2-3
TGTGCCAGCAGCTTTCGGCTGGCGGGGGGGCTAGATACGCAGTATTTT
CASSFRLAGGLDTQYF
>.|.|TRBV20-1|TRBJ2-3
TGCAGTGCTAGAGATGCCTACCCTCCGGATACGCAGTATTTT
CSARDAYPPDTQYF
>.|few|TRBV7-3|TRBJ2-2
TGTGCCAGCAGCTTAAAGGGGACCACCGGGGAGCTGTTTTTT
CASSLKGTTGELFF
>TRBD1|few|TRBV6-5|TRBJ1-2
TGTGCCAGCAGTTACTCCGGGACAGCTAACTATGGCTACACCTTC
CASSYSGTANYGYTF
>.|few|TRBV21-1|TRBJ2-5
TGTGCCAGCAGCGCAAGGACAGGGGGCCGGGAGACCCAGTACTTC
CASSARTGGRETQYF
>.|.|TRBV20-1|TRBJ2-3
TGCAGTGCCAATACCTTAGATACGCAGTATTTT
CSANTLDTQYF
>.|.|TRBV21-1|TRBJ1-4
TGTGCCAGCAGCAAAGATTCGGATCAGGGCGGCGGTGAAAAACTGTTTTTT
CASSKDSDQGGGEKLFF
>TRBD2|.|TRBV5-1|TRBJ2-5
TGCGCCAGCAGCTTCTCGGCTAGCGGGAGCGGGAAAGAGACCCAGTACTTC
CASSFSASGSGKETQYF
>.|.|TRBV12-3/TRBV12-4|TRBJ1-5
TGTGCCAGCAGTTTAACGGAGGGCCGGGATCCAGGGCATTTT
CASSLTEGRDPGHF
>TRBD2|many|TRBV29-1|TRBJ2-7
TGCAGCGTTGGCTCTAGCGGGAGAGGAGAGCAGTACTTC
CSVGSSGRGEQYF
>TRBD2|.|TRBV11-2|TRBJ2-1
TGTGCCAGCAGCTTAGATTTCTCCCCAAGGGGAGGGGCCTTATTCTACAATGAGCAGTTCTTC
CASSLDFSPRGGALFYNEQFF
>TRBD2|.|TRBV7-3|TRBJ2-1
TGTGCCAGCAGCTTCCGTACCCTTAGCGGGGGGGCCGACTACAATGAGCAGTTCTTC
CASSFRTLSGGADYNEQFF
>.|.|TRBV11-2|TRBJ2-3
TGTGCCAGCAGCTTAAGGCTTGAGCGGTCGCAGTATTTT
CASSLRLERSQYF
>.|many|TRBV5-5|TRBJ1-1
TGTGCCAGCAGCATTACGGCTCGGAGAGAAACGAACACTGAAGCTTTCTTT
CASSITARRETNTEAFF
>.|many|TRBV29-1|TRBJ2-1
TGCAGCGTTCCCGGGGTGAAATACAATGAGCAGTTCTTC
CSVPGVKYNEQFF
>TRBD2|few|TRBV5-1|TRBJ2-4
TGCGCCAGCAGCTTGGAGGTCGGGGGGGCCAAAAACATTCAGTACTTC
CASSLEVGGAKNIQYF
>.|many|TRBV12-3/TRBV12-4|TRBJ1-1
TGTGCCAGCAGCTTCTACGGGGTGAACACTGAAGCTTTCTTT
CASSFYGVNTEAFF
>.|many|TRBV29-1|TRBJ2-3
TGCAGCGTTGTGGCAGATACGCAGTATTTT
CSVVADTQYF
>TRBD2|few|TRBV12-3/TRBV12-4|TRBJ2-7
TGTGCCAGCAGTGGACTAGGCAGGGCCTACGAGCAGTACTTC
CASSGLGRAYEQYF
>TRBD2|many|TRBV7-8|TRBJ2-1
TGTGCCAGCAGCTTAGCCCAAATAGCGGGAGGGGACAATGAGCAGTTCTTC
CASSLAQIAGGDNEQFF
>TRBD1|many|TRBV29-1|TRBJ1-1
TGCAGCGTGAGAACAGGGGGCGGGGGAGGATTT
CSVRTGGGGGF
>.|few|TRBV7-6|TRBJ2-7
TGTGCCAGCAGCTTAGGGGAGGAGAGAGAGCAGTACTTC
CASSLGEEREQYF
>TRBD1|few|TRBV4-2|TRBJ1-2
TGTGCCAGCAGCCAAGCCGCAGGGGGCTTATATGGCTACACCTTC
CASSQAAGGLYGYTF
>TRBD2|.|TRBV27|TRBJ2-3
TGTGCCAGCAGCCTTAGCGGGAGAGTCACAGATACGCAGTATTTT
CASSLSGRVTDTQYF
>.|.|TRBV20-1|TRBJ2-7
TGCAGTGCTAGCGGGGCCAGGGTGTCCTACGAGCAGTACTTC
CSASGARVSYEQYF
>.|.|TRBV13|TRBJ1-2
TGTGCCAGCAGCTCCGGGACTGGGAAGGGCAACTATGGCTACACCTTC
CASSSGTGKGNYGYTF
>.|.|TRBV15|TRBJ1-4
TGTGCCACCAGCAGAGTCGGTCGGACCCCTGGGGAAAAACTGTTTTTT
CATSRVGRTPGEKLFF
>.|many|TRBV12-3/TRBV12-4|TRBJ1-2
TGTGCCAGCAGTTCGGGACTTGGCTACACCTTC
CASSSGLGYTF
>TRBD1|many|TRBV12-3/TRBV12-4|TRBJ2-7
TGTGCCAGCAGTTTATCCGGGACAGGGGCCAGAGAGCAGTACTTC
CASSLSGTGAREQYF
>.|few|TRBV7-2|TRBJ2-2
TGTGCCAGCAGCTTAGACTCTGGCCGGGAGCTGTTTTTT
CASSLDSGRELFF
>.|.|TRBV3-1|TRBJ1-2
TGTGCCAGCAGACCCAGGGGTGGGTATGGCTACACCTTC
CASRPRGGYGYTF
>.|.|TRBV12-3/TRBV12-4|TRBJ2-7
TGTGCCAGCAGTTTTGGCCCTAAGGACGAGCAGTACTTC
CASSFGPKDEQYF
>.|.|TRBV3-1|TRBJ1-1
TGTGCCAGCACCAAATACCGTGCGGACACTGAAGCTTTCTTT
CASTKYRADTEAFF
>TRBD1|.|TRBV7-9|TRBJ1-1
TGTGCCAGCAGCCCTGGACAGGGGGCCACTGAAGCTTTCTTT
CASSPGQGATEAFF
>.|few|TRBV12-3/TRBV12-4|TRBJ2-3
TGTGCCAGCAGCCGCCCCCTGGGTTTTGGCACAGATACGCAGTATTTT
CASSRPLGFGTDTQYF
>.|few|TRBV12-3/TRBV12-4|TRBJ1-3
TGTGCCAGCAAAGGGTTCTCTGGAAACACCATATATTTT
CASKGFSGNTIYF